Sequencing of this T cell receptor beta chain was carried out in a study of blood T cell repertoires in COVID-19. Study summary: Some COVID-19 samples were acute and others convalescent; all came from the United States, Italy and Spain. T cells, B-cell-depleted T cells, or PBMCs provided the cDNA or gDNA that served as material.

Generated by immunoSEQ multiplex PCR, the TCRdb table keeps only in-frame clones and is missing some. The sample holds 130,000 to 150,000 clones, 70% to 90% seen once. Germline trimming cut 0 bases from V and 7 bases from J; bases unmatched to any gene: 16. This CDR3 contains 18 residues. From germline, CDR1 is LGHNA and CDR2 YNFKEQ. Sequenced material: peripheral blood. The chain joins TRBV4-2 to TRBJ2-3; 7 bases map to TRBD1. The sequence came from a human donor with acute or convalescent COVID-19. The donor label of this sample is uncertain. The CDR3 DNA sequence: TGTGCCAGCAGCCAAGAAATACTTGGGACAGAGCGCCCCAATACGCAGTATTTT. This encodes CASSQEILGTERPNTQYF.